The 18 T cell receptor beta chains below all came from one sample that was sequenced in a study of T cells after yellow fever vaccination. In TCRdb, the 5' RACE reads were re-called with MiXCR into one record per CDR3 protein. This table has more than 95,000 distinct CDR3 sequences, around 15% appearing once. The sample here was CD8+ T cells sorted from PBMCs, taken 5 days after the yellow fever booster vaccination. These receptors all stem from a man aged 18 to 30 who received the YFV17D yellow fever vaccine.

V gene TRBV20-1 combines with J gene TRBJ2-7; 8 positions agree with TRBD2. J gave up 2 bases and V 3 bases, and 3 bases lay outside the gene matches. Germline lookup yields CDR1 DFQATT and CDR2 SNEGSKA (reference sequence). CDR3 size: 13 residues. The CDR3 region is CSARGLVAYEQYF. The DNA for the CDR3 is TGCAGTGCTAGGGGACTAGTGGCCTACGAGCAGTACTTC.

The gene calls are TRBV7-9 and TRBJ2-1; no firm D call. Germline CDR1 is SEHNR and CDR2 is FQNEAQ (reference sequence). The CDR3 is 12 residues long. Trimming left V 8 bases short and J 3 bases short, with 8 bases between. Here the CDR3 DNA reads TGTGCCAGCTGGCAGGTCTACAATGAGCAGTTCTTC. Encoded protein: CASWQVYNEQFF.

This chain connects TRBV7-9 to TRBJ2-4; tentatively, D is TRBD1 or TRBD2 (5 bases each). The V gene lost 4 bases and the J gene lost 1 base, with 20 bases spanning the gap. There are 18 residues in the CDR3. Germline V gene sequence: CDR1 SEHNR, CDR2 FQNEAQ (reference sequence). CDR3 region: CASSSVGGEFAAKNIQYF. The CDR3 coding sequence is TGTGCCAGCAGCTCAGTTGGGGGTGAATTTGCCGCCAAAAACATTCAGTACTTC.

The rearrangement uses TRBV6-1 and TRBJ2-4, with 8 bases that match TRBD1. The CDR3 consists of 14 residues. V lost 3 bases and J lost 7; bases outside the gene matches: 5. Germline values: CDR1 MNHNS, CDR2 SASEGT. CDR3 coding DNA: TGTGCCAGCAGTGACCGGACAGGGTCTAACATTCAGTACTTC. Amino acids: CASSDRTGSNIQYF.

In DNA, the CDR3 is TGTGCCAGCAGTCCTGGGACGCGCTACGAGCAGTACGTC. Encoded protein: CASSPGTRYEQYV. The chain has TRBV6-2 or TRBV6-3 and TRBJ2-7; either TRBD1 or TRBD2 may fit D (5 bases each). The CDR3 runs 13 residues. CDR1 is MNHEY, CDR2 SVGEGT, per germline. The V gene lost 5 bases and the J gene lost 3 bases, with 11 bases spanning the gap.

This clonotype showed up just a few times. CDR3 region: CASSQDWQASYEQYF. The CDR3 DNA is TGCGCCAGCAGCCAAGATTGGCAGGCATCCTACGAGCAGTACTTC. This chain uses TRBV4-3 with TRBJ2-7; D remains unclear. The CDR3 is 15 amino acids. The V end was cut by 0 bases, the J end by 1 base, with 10 bases between. Germline CDR1 is LGHNA and CDR2 is YSLEER.

This clonotype came up a few times. J is TRBJ2-5 and V is TRBV6-5, with D tentatively TRBD1 (6 bases). The CDR3 covers 14 residues. Germline assignment: CDR1 MNHEY and CDR2 SVGAGI. V gave up 2 bases and J gave up 1 base, with 8 bases separating them. The CDR3, as DNA: TGTGCCAGCAGTTACATAGGGGGCCAAGAGACCCAGTACTTC. This translates into CASSYIGGQETQYF.

This sequence joins TRBV7-9 and TRBJ2-1, with 9 bases aligning to TRBD1. The V and J ends lost 5 bases and 7 bases, in that order; junction bases with no gene match: 12. This CDR3 region has 16 residues. Germline V lookup: CDR1 SEHNR, CDR2 FQNEAQ (reference sequence). The CDR3 nucleotides read TGTGCCAGCAGCGACGGGGGACAGGGAGCGAGAAATGAGCAGTTCTTC. Translated: CASSDGGQGARNEQFF.

The chain combines TRBV20-1 with TRBJ1-1; TRBD1 is a possible D gene (6 bases). Between the trimmed V and J ends, which lost 5 bases and 3 bases, there was a span of 16 bases. Per germline, CDR1 DFQATT and CDR2 SNEGSKA (reference sequence). This CDR3 comprises 14 residues. The CDR3 sequence is CSAGGGSSDTEAFF. The CDR3 DNA reads as TGCAGTGCTGGGGGCGGGTCCTCCGACACTGAAGCTTTCTTT.

V and J are TRBV10-2 and TRBJ2-3, with D hard to call. Trimming removed 3 bases at V and 14 bases at J, with 15 bases between. The germline gives CDR1 WSHSY, CDR2 SAAADI. The CDR3 is made up of 12 amino acids. CDR3 amino acids: CASSEVADKGYF. The CDR3 region has the DNA TGCGCCAGCAGTGAAGTGGCGGATAAGGGGTATTTT.

The table lists this clonotype with a few counts. The CDR3 DNA sequence: TGCGCCAGCAGCCAAGATAAGGTGGGGGACCGGGTCTACGAGCAGTACTTC. As protein: CASSQDKVGDRVYEQYF. The chain recombines TRBV4-3 with TRBJ2-7, with D possibly called TRBD1 or TRBD2 (5 bases each). The CDR3 extends over 17 amino acids. Between the trimmed V and J ends, which lost 0 bases and 3 bases, there was a span of 18 bases. Germline V gene sequence: CDR1 LGHNA, CDR2 YSLEER.

In its sample, this clonotype was seen a few times. V is TRBV15 and J is TRBJ2-5, with D tentatively TRBD2 (6 bases). CDR3 length: 13 amino acids. V was pared by 5 bases and J by 5 bases, with 12 bases between. Germline V gene lookup returns CDR1 LNHNV and CDR2 YYDKDF (reference sequence). The CDR3 spells CATSPSSEETQYF. The CDR3 nucleotides read TGTGCCACCAGCCCTTCTAGCGAGGAGACCCAGTACTTC.

The chain recombines TRBV4-1 with TRBJ2-5; the match to TRBD2 covers 11 bases. The CDR3 is 16 residues long. Trimming removed 1 base from V and 10 bases from J; junction bases left unmatched: 11. CDR1 MGHRA and CDR2 YSYEKL come from the germline V gene. CDR3 amino acids: CASSQADATSGVIQYF. CDR3 DNA sequence: TGCGCCAGCAGCCAAGCAGACGCGACTAGCGGGGTTATCCAGTACTTC.

The chain has TRBV6-5 and TRBJ1-1; D remains unclear. Germline V lookup: CDR1 MNHEY, CDR2 SVGAGI. The CDR3 covers 13 residues. V lost 8 bases to trimming and J lost 0 bases, with 10 bases between them. The DNA of the CDR3 is TGTGCCAGCTGTCCTATGTTGAACACTGAAGCTTTCTTT. Its protein is CASCPMLNTEAFF.

This chain joins TRBV6-5 and TRBJ1-1; D remains ambiguous. The germline CDR1 and CDR2 sequences are MNHEY and SVGAGI. The CDR3 loop spans 14 amino acids. The V end was cut by 2 bases, the J end by 1 base, with 8 bases between. The CDR3 DNA reads TGTGCCAGCAGTTACGGGCAGTGGAACACTGAAGCTTTCTTT. Amino acid sequence: CASSYGQWNTEAFF.

The table lists this clonotype with a few counts. This chain joins TRBV3-1 and TRBJ1-5; D might be TRBD1 (5 bases). The CDR3 length is 14 residues. Germline V gene data show CDR1 as LGHDT and CDR2 as YNNKEL (reference sequence). The germline V and J ends were trimmed by 1 base and 6 bases, with 10 bases remaining between them. The CDR3 spells CASSQGGGTQPQHF. DNA for the CDR3: TGTGCCAGCAGCCAAGGCGGTGGGACTCAGCCCCAGCATTTT.

The CDR3 sequence: CASSPLSTDTQYF. Written as DNA, the CDR3 is TGTGCCAGCAGCCCCCTGAGCACAGATACGCAGTATTTT. The rearrangement joins TRBV6-6 to TRBJ2-3; D is unclear. Germline V lookup: CDR1 MNHNY, CDR2 SVGAGI (reference sequence). The CDR3 has 13 residues. Trimming cost V 6 bases and J 0 bases, with 7 bases left between them.

The chain uses TRBV11-2 and TRBJ2-7, with D possibly TRBD1 on 5 matching bases. This CDR3 region has 15 residues. Trimming stripped 0 bases from V and 5 bases from J, with 14 bases between. The germline gives CDR1 SGHAT, CDR2 FQNNGV. The CDR3 here is CASSLESGAPHEQYV. The CDR3 DNA follows: TGTGCCAGCAGCTTAGAATCTGGGGCCCCCCACGAGCAGTACGTC.